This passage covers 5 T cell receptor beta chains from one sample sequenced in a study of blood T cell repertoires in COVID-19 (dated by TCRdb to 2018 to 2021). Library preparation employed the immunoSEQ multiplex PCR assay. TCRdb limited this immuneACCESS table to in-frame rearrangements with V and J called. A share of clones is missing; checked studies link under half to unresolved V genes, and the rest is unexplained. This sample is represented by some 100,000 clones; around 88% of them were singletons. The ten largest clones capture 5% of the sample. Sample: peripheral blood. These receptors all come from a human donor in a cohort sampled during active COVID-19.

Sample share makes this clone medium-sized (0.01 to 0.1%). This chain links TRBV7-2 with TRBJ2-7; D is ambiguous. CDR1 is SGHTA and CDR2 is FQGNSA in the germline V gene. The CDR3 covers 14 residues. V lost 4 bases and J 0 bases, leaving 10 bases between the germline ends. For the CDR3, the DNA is TGTGCCAGCAGCTCAGCCTCTAGCTCCTACGAGCAGTACTTC. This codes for CASSSASSSYEQYF.

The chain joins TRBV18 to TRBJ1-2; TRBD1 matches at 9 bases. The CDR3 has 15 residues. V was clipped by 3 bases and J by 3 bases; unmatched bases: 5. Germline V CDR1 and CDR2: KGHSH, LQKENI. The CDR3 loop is CASSPGTGSDYGYTF. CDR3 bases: TGTGCCAGCTCACCTGGGACAGGGAGCGACTATGGCTACACCTTC.

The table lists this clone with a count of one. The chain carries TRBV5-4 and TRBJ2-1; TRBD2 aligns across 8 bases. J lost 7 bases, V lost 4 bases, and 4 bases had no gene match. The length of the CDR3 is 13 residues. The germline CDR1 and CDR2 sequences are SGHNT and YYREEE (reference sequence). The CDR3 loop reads CASSRGLENEQFF. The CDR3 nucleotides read TGTGCCAGCAGCAGGGGACTAGAAAATGAGCAGTTCTTC.

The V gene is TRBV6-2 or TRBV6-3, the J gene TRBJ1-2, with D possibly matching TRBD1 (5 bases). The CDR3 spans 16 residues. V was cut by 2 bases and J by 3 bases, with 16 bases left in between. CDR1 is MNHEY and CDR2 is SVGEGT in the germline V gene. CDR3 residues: CASSYRGTPSDYGYTF. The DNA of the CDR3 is TGTGCCAGCAGTTACCGAGGGACTCCGTCGGACTATGGCTACACCTTC.

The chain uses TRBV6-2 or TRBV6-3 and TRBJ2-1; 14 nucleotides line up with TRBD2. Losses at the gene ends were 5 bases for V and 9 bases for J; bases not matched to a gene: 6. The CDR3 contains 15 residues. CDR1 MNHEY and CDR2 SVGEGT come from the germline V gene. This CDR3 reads CASSPTGLAGAEQFF. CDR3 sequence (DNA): TGTGCCAGCAGTCCCACGGGACTAGCGGGAGCTGAGCAGTTCTTC.